Listed below are T cell receptor beta chains from one sample, sequenced in a study of blood T cell repertoires in COVID-19. Profiling relied on immunoSEQ multiplex PCR, and the TCRdb table lists in-frame clones only, not all of them. The repertoire consists of about 220,000 clones, with around 82% occurring once and the leading ten covering around 4.6%. Sequenced input: PBMCs or T cells enriched from blood (not recorded which). The origin of the receptors is a woman between 45 and 65 years old who had been exposed to COVID-19. CDR3s include the opening cysteine and the closing phenylalanine or tryptophan. The D gene is left open where the match is weak. A clone size is listed for some rows: how often the clone was seen (once, few, many), or a class if it is expanded.

CDR3 DNA | CDR3 protein | D gene | J gene | V gene | clone size
TGTGCCAGTAAACGGGGTAATGGGGGAAACACCATATATTTT | CASKRGNGGNTIYF | - | TRBJ1-3 | TRBV19 | few
TGTGCCAGCAGCTCCTCGGTCGAGCAGTTCTTC | CASSSSVEQFF | - | TRBJ2-1 | TRBV5-6 | -
TGTGCCAGCAGTCCTGACAGCAGTTTCTCTGGGGCCAACGTCCTGACTTTC | CASSPDSSFSGANVLTF | - | TRBJ2-6 | TRBV28 | once
TGTGCCAGCAGCACGCTGACAGGGAATAATTCACCCCTCCACTTT | CASSTLTGNNSPLHF | TRBD1 | TRBJ1-6 | TRBV13 | -
TGTGCCAGCATCAGGGGTGACTATGGCTACACCTTC | CASIRGDYGYTF | - | TRBJ1-2 | TRBV28 | -
TGTGCCAGCAGTTACCCCGACAGGGTCTACGAGCAGTACTTC | CASSYPDRVYEQYF | TRBD1 | TRBJ2-7 | TRBV6-2/TRBV6-3 | -
TGTGCCAGCAGCTTGAGGACGGGATTACTGAACACTGAAGCTTTCTTT | CASSLRTGLLNTEAFF | - | TRBJ1-1 | TRBV7-9 | -
TGTGCCAGCAGCTTATCAAGCAACTTGAACACTGAAGCTTTCTTT | CASSLSSNLNTEAFF | - | TRBJ1-1 | TRBV5-5 | -
TGTGCCAGCAGCTCTCGAAGAGCCTTTAGCGGGATTTCACCCCTCCACTTT | CASSSRRAFSGISPLHF | - | TRBJ1-6 | TRBV5-6 | -
TGTGCCAGCAGCAAGAGTAGCGGGGATAAAACCGGGGAGCTGTTTTTT | CASSKSSGDKTGELFF | TRBD2 | TRBJ2-2 | TRBV9 | -
TGTGCCAGCAGTTCCTTGGACTACTTTGAGCAGTTCTTC | CASSSLDYFEQFF | - | TRBJ2-1 | TRBV6-5 | -
TGTGCCAGCAGCCTGAGCAGGGGAGAGACCCAGTACTTC | CASSLSRGETQYF | - | TRBJ2-5 | TRBV9 | few
TGTGCCAGCAGATCCGGGACAGGGTTTCACGAGCAGTACTTC | CASRSGTGFHEQYF | TRBD1 | TRBJ2-7 | TRBV27 | once
TGTGCCAGCAGCTTAGTGGGACAGAACAACTATGGCTACACCTTC | CASSLVGQNNYGYTF | TRBD1 | TRBJ1-2 | TRBV7-8 | -
TGCGCCAGCAGCTTGGATGGAGGGACTGAAGCTTTCTTT | CASSLDGGTEAFF | - | TRBJ1-1 | TRBV5-1 | -
TGTGCCAGCAGCTTCGGGACAGGGTTTAACAATGAGCAGTTCTTC | CASSFGTGFNNEQFF | TRBD1 | TRBJ2-1 | TRBV5-5 | -
TGTGCCAGCAGTTTAACGGGGATAGTAAACACCATATATTTT | CASSLTGIVNTIYF | - | TRBJ1-3 | TRBV28 | -
TGTGCCAGCAGCCTAGGGCAGGGGGCCTTAGGAGCTTTCTTT | CASSLGQGALGAFF | TRBD1 | TRBJ1-1 | TRBV5-4 | -
TGTGCCAGCAGCTTAATCCCCGGCGGAGCTCTTGGGACTGAAGCTTTCTTT | CASSLIPGGALGTEAFF | - | TRBJ1-1 | TRBV11-2 | -
TGCAGCGTTGAAGTGGGAACAGGGGGCTTTATAGATACGCAGTATTTT | CSVEVGTGGFIDTQYF | TRBD1 | TRBJ2-3 | TRBV29-1 | -
TGTGCCAGCAGAGCGGACGGCTATAGCAATCAGCCCCAGCATTTT | CASRADGYSNQPQHF | - | TRBJ1-5 | TRBV6-5 | -
TGTGCCAGCGCAACAGGGGCCAATCAGCCCCAGCATTTT | CASATGANQPQHF | TRBD1 | TRBJ1-5 | TRBV7-9 | -
TGTGCCAGTACTTTAACGCGGGGCTATGGCTACACCTTC | CASTLTRGYGYTF | - | TRBJ1-2 | TRBV19 | -